This TCR beta chain stems from a study of blood T cell repertoires in COVID-19. The protocol was immunoSEQ multiplex PCR, while the TCRdb copy is restricted to in-frame clones and leaves out a portion. The table lists some 70,000 clones, around 80% of them singletons. Sequencing used peripheral blood. The clonotype originates from a man aged 50-60 years with COVID-19, enrolled during active disease.

The CDR3 DNA reads TGTGCCAGTAGTACTCAGGCTAACTCTGGAAACACCATATATTTT. Translated: CASSTQANSGNTIYF. The V gene is TRBV19, the J gene TRBJ1-3; D is uncertain. The CDR3 sequence is 15 residues long. The V gene's germline CDR1 is LNHDA and CDR2 SQIVND (reference sequence). Trimming took 4 bases from V and 0 from J, leaving 10 bases between them.